This TCR beta chain stems from a study of blood T cell repertoires in COVID-19. After removal of 2 bases from V and 0 bases from J, the junction contained 1 base not matched to a gene. CDR1 KGHDR and CDR2 SFDVKD come from the germline V gene. CDR3 length equals 16 residues. Per the original methods: Estimated nucleated cell counts came from reference gene primer amplification. TCRdb's copy holds only in-frame clones and misses some; the assay was immunoSEQ multiplex PCR. V, J and clone size are taken as reported in that table, and D and trimming were inferred from the DNA itself. The repertoire consists of roughly 180,000 clones, with 76% occurring once and the leading ten covering roughly 8.6%.

Sequencing was carried out using peripheral blood. V usage is TRBV24-1 and J usage is TRBJ2-1; 9 bases fit TRBD2. The sequence derives from a woman aged 50 to 65 with active or convalescent COVID-19. CDR3 loop: CATSDWTSASYNEQFF. The CDR3 DNA reads TGTGCCACCAGTGATTGGACTAGCGCCTCCTACAATGAGCAGTTCTTC.